This T cell receptor beta chain emerged from a study of blood T cell repertoires in COVID-19. Background on the study: Samples representing acute and convalescent COVID-19 were sourced from the United States, Italy and Spain. From T cells, B-cell-depleted T cells, or PBMCs came the material, which was cDNA or gDNA.

This clone has more than one count but fewer than ten. As originally analysed: Estimated nucleated cell counts came from reference gene primer amplification. Only in-frame clones appear in the TCRdb table, and some are missing; sequencing was by immunoSEQ multiplex PCR. D and trimming come from the DNA, and the V and J calls and clone size come from that table. The table has 61,000 or so clones, about 91% seen once. CDR1 is SGHRS and CDR2 is YFSETQ in the germline V gene. This CDR3 region has 14 residues. Trimming stripped 7 bases from V and 2 bases from J, with 12 bases between. This TCR was recovered from a woman of 80 years or more with active COVID-19. The sample comprised peripheral blood. This sequence joins TRBV5-1 and TRBJ2-2, with a possible D match to TRBD1 (5 bases). In DNA, the CDR3 is TGCGCCAGCTCGGCAGGGTTTAACACCGGGGAGCTGTTTTTT. Residues: CASSAGFNTGELFF.